These T cell receptor beta chains were read from a single sample in a study of OX40 agonist ivuxolimab in advanced cancers. Assay used: immunoSEQ multiplex PCR; TCRdb lists only in-frame clones, some missing. The sample holds some 72,000 clones, roughly 80% seen once. The sequenced sample was CD4+ or CD8+ T cells sorted from blood, obtained in a trial of the OX40 agonist ivuxolimab. These receptors came from an adult with an advanced solid tumor such as melanoma, head and neck, liver or kidney cancer. Both conserved end residues are part of each CDR3. The D gene is left open where the match is weak. A clone size is listed for some rows: how often the clone was seen (once, few, many), or a class if it is expanded.

d_gene	len	abundance	v_gene	j_gene	CDR3nt	CDR3aa
.	14	.	TRBV18	TRBJ1-5	TGTGCCAGCTCACCCATTTCTGGCAATCAGCCCCAGCATTTT	CASSPISGNQPQHF
.	12	.	TRBV10-3	TRBJ1-5	TGTGCCATCGGGCCAGGGGATCAGCCCCAGCATTTT	CAIGPGDQPQHF
.	15	.	TRBV6-5	TRBJ2-5	TGTGCCAGCAGGGTGACAGGCGAAGTAAGCTGGACCCAGTACTTC	CASRVTGEVSWTQYF
.	16	few	TRBV27	TRBJ2-1	TGTGCCAGCAGCCAAGGACAGCCGAGCTCCTACAATGAGCAGTTCTTC	CASSQGQPSSYNEQFF
TRBD2	15	.	TRBV5-1	TRBJ2-3	TGCGCCAGCAGTCCCGCGGGAGGGAGCACAGATACGCAGTATTTT	CASSPAGGSTDTQYF
TRBD2	17	.	TRBV4-3	TRBJ2-1	TGCGCCAGCAGCCAAGATCGGACTAGCGGGAACTACAATGAGCAGTTCTTC	CASSQDRTSGNYNEQFF
.	15	.	TRBV6-5	TRBJ1-4	TGTGCCAGCAGCCGAACAGGACCTCGTTATGAAAAACTGTTTTTT	CASSRTGPRYEKLFF
TRBD1	15	.	TRBV2	TRBJ2-1	TGTGCCAGCAGTGGTTCGGACAGGGGGTTGGATGAGCAGTTCTTC	CASSGSDRGLDEQFF
.	14	.	TRBV18	TRBJ2-5	TGTGCCAGCTCATCCGGGACGGTGCAAGAGACCCAGTACTTC	CASSSGTVQETQYF
.	9	.	TRBV21-1	TRBJ1-2	TGTGCCAGCAGCACCGGGACAGCCTTC	CASSTGTAF
TRBD1	14	once	TRBV6-1	TRBJ2-5	TGTGCCAGCAATCCCGGGACAGGGAGGGAGACCCAGTACTTC	CASNPGTGRETQYF
TRBD2	14	.	TRBV5-4	TRBJ2-1	TGTGCCAGCAGCTTGAGTCTAGCGGGGGATGAGCAGTTCTTC	CASSLSLAGDEQFF
.	14	.	TRBV6-5	TRBJ2-2	TGTGCCAGCAGTCGACAGGCCGGGGCTGGGGAGCTGTTTTTT	CASSRQAGAGELFF
TRBD1	13	.	TRBV5-1	TRBJ2-1	TGCGCCAGCGGGGATACAGGGGGCAATGAGCAGTTCTTC	CASGDTGGNEQFF
TRBD1	14	.	TRBV29-1	TRBJ2-1	TGCAGCCTAAAGGGCCAGGGGGCCCGCAATGAGCAGTTCTTC	CSLKGQGARNEQFF
.	14	.	TRBV30	TRBJ2-7	TGTGCCTGGAGTACAGAGCAGGGCGTCTACGAGCAGTACTTC	CAWSTEQGVYEQYF
.	12	.	TRBV18	TRBJ2-1	TGTGCCAGCTCTCGGGACCGCACCGAGCAGTTCTTC	CASSRDRTEQFF
.	14	.	TRBV5-1	TRBJ2-5	TGCGCCAGCAGCTTGAGTGGGCAGAAAGAGACCCAGTACTTC	CASSLSGQKETQYF
.	16	once	TRBV5-1	TRBJ2-4	TGCGCCAGCAGCGAATTGCAGGGCCTAACCAAAAACATTCAGTACTTC	CASSELQGLTKNIQYF
.	16	.	TRBV4-1	TRBJ2-5	TGCGCCAGCAGCCAAGTAGGTACTAGAAAGCAAGAGACCCAGTACTTC	CASSQVGTRKQETQYF
TRBD1	15	.	TRBV6-1	TRBJ1-4	TGTGCCAGCAGCCTAGACAGGGACCCCTTACAAAAACTGTTTTTT	CASSLDRDPLQKLFF
TRBD2	16	.	TRBV5-1	TRBJ2-3	TGCGCCAGCAGCTTGGGGACTAGCGGTAGCACAGATACGCAGTATTTT	CASSLGTSGSTDTQYF
TRBD2	14	.	TRBV28	TRBJ2-1	TGTGCCAGCAGCCGCAGCGGGGCCGGGGGAAAGCAGTTCTTC	CASSRSGAGGKQFF
.	13	.	TRBV9	TRBJ2-7	TGTGCCAGCAGCGTAGCTCCCACCTACGAGCAGTACTTC	CASSVAPTYEQYF
.	15	.	TRBV4-1	TRBJ1-6	TGCGCCAGCAGTCCACGTGGGGGGGGCAATTCACCCCTCCACTTT	CASSPRGGGNSPLHF
TRBD2	15	.	TRBV6-1	TRBJ2-7	TGTGCCAGCAGCCCCAGACTAGCGGGAAAGTACGAGCAGTACTTC	CASSPRLAGKYEQYF
.	18	.	TRBV5-1	TRBJ2-2	TGCGCCAGCGTCCGTGGGGGGACCCCGGGGGTGAACCCCGGGGAGCTGTTTTTT	CASVRGGTPGVNPGELFF
.	15	.	TRBV5-4	TRBJ1-1	TGTGCCAGCAGCTCCGTTCGGACTGATTACACTGAAGCTTTCTTT	CASSSVRTDYTEAFF
.	15	.	TRBV7-2	TRBJ1-1	TGTGCCAGCAGCCCCAGGGGCGTAATGAACACTGAAGCTTTCTTT	CASSPRGVMNTEAFF
.	16	.	TRBV13	TRBJ2-3	TGTGCCAGCAGCATACGGACTGTGTCTAGCACAGATACGCAGTATTTT	CASSIRTVSSTDTQYF
.	16	.	TRBV5-1	TRBJ2-1	TGCGCCAGCAGCTTACGACAGTCGGGACACTACAATGAGCAGTTCTTC	CASSLRQSGHYNEQFF
TRBD2	14	.	TRBV9	TRBJ2-7	TGTGCCAGCAGCCCCCGGGAGGAACCCTACGAGCAGTACTTC	CASSPREEPYEQYF
.	16	.	TRBV2	TRBJ2-2	TGTGCCAGCACGCTCCTGGCAGAGATTAACACCGGGGAGCTGTTTTTT	CASTLLAEINTGELFF
TRBD1	17	.	TRBV6-4	TRBJ2-1	TGTGCCAGCAGTGACTCCCGGGGACAGGGCACCTACAATGAGCAGTTCTTC	CASSDSRGQGTYNEQFF
.	13	.	TRBV7-2	TRBJ2-7	TGTGCCAGCAGCGGGAGTAGGTCCTACGAGCAGTACTTC	CASSGSRSYEQYF
.	14	.	TRBV7-2	TRBJ2-7	TGTGCCAGCAGCCCCACACTAGAATCCTACGAGCAGTACTTC	CASSPTLESYEQYF
.	15	.	TRBV7-2	TRBJ2-3	TGTGCCAGCAGCTTAGGGCCAGGGGGCACAGATACGCAGTATTTT	CASSLGPGGTDTQYF
TRBD2	16	.	TRBV18	TRBJ2-3	TGTGCCAGCTCTCCCCCTAGCGGGAGGTCTACAGATACGCAGTATTTT	CASSPPSGRSTDTQYF
.	13	.	TRBV7-2	TRBJ1-1	TGTGCCAGCAGCCCAGGAGGCCGCACTGAAGCTTTCTTT	CASSPGGRTEAFF
.	16	.	TRBV6-6	TRBJ2-5	TGTGCCAGCAGTTATTTCCTGCGGGACGGAGAAGAGACCCAGTACTTC	CASSYFLRDGEETQYF
TRBD1	14	.	TRBV28	TRBJ2-5	TGTGCCAGCAGTTCCCCGGACAGGCAAGAGACCCAGTACTTC	CASSSPDRQETQYF
.	13	.	TRBV6-5	TRBJ2-7	TGTGCCAGCAGTTTATCAGTGGACTACGAGCAGTACTTC	CASSLSVDYEQYF
.	18	.	TRBV28	TRBJ2-3	TGTGCCAGCAACCCTAGAACCCCCGGGATTGGAAGCACAGATACGCAGTATTTT	CASNPRTPGIGSTDTQYF
.	14	.	TRBV5-1	TRBJ1-1	TGCGCCAGCAGCTTATCCAGGGCTAAGGGTGAAGCTTTCTTT	CASSLSRAKGEAFF
TRBD2	16	.	TRBV25-1	TRBJ2-1	TGTGCCAGCAGTGAATCCGGCGGGAGCTCCTACAATGAGCAGTTCTTC	CASSESGGSSYNEQFF
.	11	.	TRBV6-6	TRBJ1-1	TGTGCCAGCAGTTACGGGGGCGAGGCTTTCTTT	CASSYGGEAFF
.	11	few	TRBV28	TRBJ1-2	TGTGCCAGCGTAGCTGGTGGTGGCTACACCTTC	CASVAGGGYTF
.	14	.	TRBV7-9	TRBJ1-1	TGTGCCAGCAGCTTTGGGACGCTGAACACTGAAGCTTTCTTT	CASSFGTLNTEAFF
TRBD1	13	.	TRBV6-5	TRBJ1-1	TGTGCCAGCAGTTGGACAGGGGGTACTGAAGCTTTCTTT	CASSWTGGTEAFF
TRBD1	16	.	TRBV5-1	TRBJ1-6	TGCGCCAGCAGCTTGGGGTCGACAGGGAAAAATTCACCCCTCCACTTT	CASSLGSTGKNSPLHF
.	15	.	TRBV7-3	TRBJ2-5	TGTGCCAGCAGCAAACACGGAAATCGACAAGAGACCCAGTACTTC	CASSKHGNRQETQYF
TRBD1	13	.	TRBV6-5	TRBJ1-2	TGTGCCAGCAGTACAGGGGGTACGGAGGGCTACACCTTC	CASSTGGTEGYTF
.	14	once	TRBV5-1	TRBJ2-2	TGCGCCAGCAGCTTGGCGGGAAACACCGGGGAGCTGTTTTTT	CASSLAGNTGELFF
TRBD1	15	.	TRBV28	TRBJ1-1	TGTGCCAGCAGTTTGGGATCAACAGGGGTACTTGAAGCTTTCTTT	CASSLGSTGVLEAFF
.	15	.	TRBV19	TRBJ1-5	TGTGCCAGTAGTATTAACCAGGCCGTAGGTCAGCCCCAGCATTTT	CASSINQAVGQPQHF